This T cell receptor (beta chain) was recorded in a study of blood T cells in healthy people across ages (dated by TCRdb to 2014 to 2015). About the full investigation: Template switching captured roughly one uniquely barcoded TCR beta cDNA molecule per two T cells in model experiments. To track age-related changes in TCR beta repertoire diversity, the study relied on deep sequencing normalized with unique cDNA molecular identifiers. For two donors (one aged 18 to 30 and one aged 80 or older), the study analyzed two additional independent replicas of 1 million unique cDNA reads from the same blood draw. Donors of different ages were randomly distributed across sequencing lanes to avoid experimental bias. The donors were split into four age groups: young (average around 15 years), middle-aged (about 40), aged (about 62) and long-lived (approximately 80). Overall results and qualifications from the work: Because profiling used bulk unsorted PBMCs, naive and antigen-experienced compartments could not be compared conclusively. Compared with the aged group, the long-lived group had more naive CD4+ T cells, fewer expanded clones and increased TCR diversity, a pattern suggesting age selection. A strong correlation was found between observed TCR beta diversity and the percentage of naive T cells measured by flow cytometry. Estimates of total diversity based on one million sequenced T cells were considered lower bounds and underestimates. The CMV infection status of donors was not known, potentially confounding age-related changes in expanded clonotypes. Observed TCR beta diversity per million T cells fell roughly linearly with age, and a significant reduction was already apparent by age roughly 41.

Donors were approximately 42 systemically healthy Caucasian individuals from Russia aged roughly 6 to 95 years. Each donor gave approximately 9.3 milliliters of peripheral blood, collected into EDTA-treated Vacutainer tubes. PBMCs were isolated by Ficoll-Paque density-gradient centrifugation, with at least 6.5 million obtained per sample. Trizol reagent was used to extract total RNA from PBMCs, with at least 5 micrograms per sample. The percentages of naive CD45RAhigh/CD27high T cells were determined by flow cytometry on a PBMC aliquot from every donor. The germline V gene (reference sequence) sets CDR1 to MNHEY and CDR2 to SMNVEV. Relative to germline, V is 5 bases shorter and J is 3 bases shorter, with 12 bases between their ends. The CDR3, from cysteine to phenylalanine, totals 14 residues. Of all the DNA, just the CDR3 is kept, 42 bases in frame from base 1. The library was produced with 5' RACE. TCRdb shows the sequencer as Illumina HiSeq 2500. A second PCR of roughly 7 to 12 cycles was run with a J-beta primer mix and a sample-barcoded 5' primer. A unique molecular identifier was introduced onto each TCR beta cDNA molecule by a template-switch 5' adaptor carrying 12 random nucleotides. At least 2.5 million CDR3-containing paired-end reads were obtained from each sample. The Mint cDNA synthesis kit, primed by a TRBC-specific oligonucleotide, was used to synthesize first-strand cDNA from all RNA. All cDNA was treated with uracil-DNA glycosylase and then went through a first 18-cycle PCR with the universal primers M1SS and BC2_uni_R. For the original study's pipeline: Normalization of each sample was performed by random selection of 1 million high-quality reads, each carrying a distinct molecular identifier. Reads sharing molecular identifiers were discarded rather than binned into consensus sequences. MiTCR, with a Q25 quality threshold and the strictest error-elimination algorithm, was used for CDR3 identification, clonotype clustering and error correction. A nonparametric unseen species model using Euler transformation provided a lower-bound estimate of total TCR beta diversity. TCRdb applied fastp at Q25 and MiXCR to the public reads, then kept only in-frame beta chains. Rows merge per CDR3 protein into single entries with the most common DNA and genes. What appears here as the V and J calls and clone size reflects TCRdb's work, not the paper's. For this sample there are fewer than 900,000 distinct CDR3 sequences; about 40% appear just once. Roughly 20% of the sample rests with the top ten.

Comment on this clonotype: Its antigen has not been determined. Per-nucleotide qualities are absent, and no much larger clonotype sits a single base away.

Sequenced sample: blood. The rearrangement combines TRBV27 with TRBJ2-3, with a weak D call of TRBD1 (6 bases match). This receptor was obtained from a woman between 55 and 75 years old in good health. Here the CDR3 is given as CASSVLRGTDTQYF. The sequenced DNA is TGTGCCAGCAGTGTATTAAGGGGGACAGATACGCAGTATTTT.